What follows are 20 T cell receptor beta chains derived from one specimen sequenced in a study of shared clonotypes between healthy human individuals. Profiling relied on immunoSEQ multiplex PCR, and the TCRdb table lists in-frame clones only, not all of them. Counted here are fewer than 600,000 clones, just over 75% occurring once; the ten biggest clones make up about 12%. The sample consisted of PBMCs. All receptors derive from a woman aged 40 to 50 in good health. Some clones in this sample may be carry-over from other donors' samples.

The rearrangement uses TRBV6-1 and TRBJ2-7, with 8 bases fitting TRBD1. Trimming cost V 8 bases and J 0 bases; bases outside gene matches: 6. From germline, CDR1 is MNHNS and CDR2 SASEGT. CDR3 size: 14 residues. This CDR3 reads CASERQGSSYEQYF. The CDR3 nucleotides are TGTGCCAGCGAGAGACAGGGGAGCTCCTACGAGCAGTACTTC.

V and J are TRBV14 and TRBJ2-5; D is ambiguous. The CDR3 runs 11 residues. Germline CDR1 is SGHDN and CDR2 is FVKESK. Trimming took 1 base from V and 13 from J, leaving 10 bases between them. CDR3 protein: CASSQATSVYF. CDR3 DNA: TGTGCCAGCAGCCAAGCTACTTCCGTGTACTTC. Using reference TRBV14 and TRBJ2-5 for the parts outside the CDR3, the full variable domain is EAGVTQFPSHSVIEKGQTVTLRCDPISGHDNLYWYRRVMGKEIKFLLHFVKESKQDESGMPNNRFLAERTGGTYSTLKVQPAELEDSGVYFCASSQATSVYFGPGTRLLVL.

This clone was detected only once. The genes are TRBV7-3 and TRBJ2-6; the match to TRBD1 covers 7 bases. This CDR3 is built from 17 residues. Trimming took 5 bases from V and 1 from J; bases not matched to a gene: 8. CDR1 is SGHTA, CDR2 FQGTGA, per germline. The CDR3 DNA is TGTGCCAGCAGCATTACAGGGGTAAATTCTGGGGCCAACGTCCTGACTTTC. It specifies CASSITGVNSGANVLTF.

The gene calls are TRBV10-2 and TRBJ1-2; D not certain. CDR3 size: 12 residues. V was clipped by 10 bases and J by 8 bases, with 17 bases between them. From germline, CDR1 is WSHSY and CDR2 SAAADI. CDR3 sequence: CANNPNPGGYTF. CDR3 coding DNA: TGCGCCAACAACCCGAACCCTGGGGGCTACACCTTC.

The chain uses TRBV6-5 and TRBJ2-5; 7 bases are a match to TRBD2. The germline V gene has CDR1 MNHEY and CDR2 SVGAGI. V lost 6 bases to trimming and J lost 5 bases; unmatched junction nucleotides: 3. The CDR3 spans 12 residues. This CDR3 reads CASRGSGETQYF. CDR3 bases: TGTGCCAGCAGGGGTAGCGGGGAGACCCAGTACTTC.

Of note for this clone: A read error is likely here: a far larger clone is one base away. Other DNA sequences in the same sample also yield this CDR3. This sequence joins TRBV25-1 and TRBJ1-4; 8 nucleotides align to TRBD1. The CDR3 is made up of 15 amino acids. Losses at the gene ends were 3 bases for V and 5 bases for J; bases not matched to a gene: 5. In germline, CDR1 is MGHDK, CDR2 SYGVNS. CDR3 DNA sequence: TGTGCCAGCAGTGAGTATACAGGGGGAAATGAAAAACTGTTTTTT. Translation gives CASSEYTGGNEKLFF.

The gene calls are TRBV5-1 and TRBJ1-2; 11 nucleotides align to TRBD1. This CDR3 region has 15 residues. Looked up from germline, CDR1 is SGHRS and CDR2 is YFSETQ. With V trimmed by 3 bases and J by 4 bases, 5 bases remained unmatched. The CDR3 region has the DNA TGCGCCAGCAGCTCTGGACAGGGGGCTATCTATGGCTACACCTTC. It translates to CASSSGQGAIYGYTF.

This clone has only a few counts. The CDR3 nucleotides are TGCAGCGCAGCCGGCGGACTAGCAGTAGGGGAGACCCAGTACTTC. Protein: CSAAGGLAVGETQYF. The V gene is TRBV29-1, the J gene TRBJ2-5; 8 bases are shared with TRBD2. Germline V gene data show CDR1 as SQVTM and CDR2 as ANQGSEA. The CDR3 consists of 15 residues. The J segment lost 5 bases and the V segment lost 7 bases, leaving 15 bases of the junction unmatched.

The genes are TRBV30 and TRBJ1-2, with a weak D call TRBD1 (6 bases). Looked up from germline, CDR1 is GTSNPN and CDR2 is SVGIG (reference sequence). This CDR3 contains 13 residues. The V end was cut by 1 base, the J end by 8 bases, with 14 bases between. The CDR3 sequence: CAWSDWGAKGYTF. CDR3 sequence (DNA): TGTGCCTGGAGTGACTGGGGGGCGAAGGGCTACACCTTC.

The rearrangement uses TRBV28 and TRBJ2-5; D is ambiguous. Germline V lookup: CDR1 MDHEN, CDR2 SYDVKM. V lost 7 bases to trimming and J lost 0 bases, with 15 bases between them. This CDR3 is 15 amino acids long. CDR3 sequence reads: CASTTRWLYQETQYF. DNA of the CDR3: TGTGCCAGCACCACCAGATGGCTGTACCAAGAGACCCAGTACTTC.

The V gene is TRBV30, the J gene TRBJ2-3; D remains unclear. CDR3 length: 13 residues. Germline-derived CDR1 and CDR2 are GTSNPN and SVGIG (reference sequence). Trimming stripped 1 base from V and 4 bases from J, with 9 bases between. The CDR3 coding sequence is TGTGCCTGGAGTGGGGATCTCGCAGATACGCAGTATTTT. As protein: CAWSGDLADTQYF.

The CDR3 here is CASSQHNQPQHF. The CDR3 coding sequence is TGTGCCAGCAGCCAACACAATCAGCCCCAGCATTTT. The V gene is TRBV7-8, the J gene TRBJ1-5; D not resolved. The CDR3 consists of 12 residues. With 5 bases removed from V and 3 bases from J, the gap between germline ends came to 5 bases. Germline CDR1 reads SGHVS; CDR2 reads FQNEAQ.

V usage is TRBV9 and J usage is TRBJ1-2, with D maybe TRBD1 (5 bases). The CDR3 is made up of 14 amino acids. CDR1 is SGDLS and CDR2 is YYNGEE in the germline V gene. V lost 0 bases, J lost 8 bases, and 14 bases lay in between. The CDR3 loop is CASSVDGGLGGYTF. CDR3 DNA: TGTGCCAGCAGCGTAGATGGGGGACTCGGAGGCTACACCTTC.

The genes are TRBV4-2 and TRBJ1-5; a weak D match, TRBD1 (5 bases). In germline, CDR1 is LGHNA, CDR2 YNFKEQ. The CDR3 sequence is 13 residues long. Trimming shortened V by 0 bases and J by 7 bases, and 7 bases separated the two germline ends. CDR3 DNA: TGTGCCAGCAGCCAAGACAGGGTCCAGCCCCAGCATTTT. Translated: CASSQDRVQPQHF.

The chain recombines TRBV4-1 with TRBJ2-5; D ambiguous. The DNA end lines up better with TRBJ2-7; the J call may be wrong. The germline V gene has CDR1 MGHRA and CDR2 YSYEKL. The CDR3 is 16 amino acids. The CDR3 spells CASSQEAVGRTYEQYF. The CDR3 DNA reads as TGCGCCAGCAGCCAAGAGGCGGTGGGCAGAACCTACGAGCAGTACTTC.

This chain links TRBV5-4 with TRBJ2-2, with 7 bases identical to TRBD1. Unmatched junction bases numbered 6, after V lost 4 bases and J lost 0 bases. This CDR3 has 16 residues. Per germline, CDR1 SGHNT and CDR2 YYREEE (reference sequence). Here the CDR3 reads CASSLPGTANTGELFF. In DNA form, the CDR3 reads TGTGCCAGCAGCCTGCCAGGGACAGCGAACACCGGGGAGCTGTTTTTT.

The rearrangement joins TRBV19 to TRBJ1-4, with TRBD1 matching 8 bases. The CDR3 is made up of 16 amino acids. With 3 bases clipped from V and 3 bases from J, the junction kept 6 bases outside the gene matches. Germline V CDR1 and CDR2: LNHDA, SQIVND (reference sequence). The CDR3 DNA reads TGTGCCAGTAGTATGGACAGGGAACAGGCTAATGAAAAACTGTTTTTT. It translates to CASSMDREQANEKLFF.

The chain has TRBV2 and TRBJ2-3; 7 nucleotides match TRBD2. J gave up 2 bases and V 8 bases, and 7 bases lay outside the gene matches. Looked up from germline, CDR1 is SNHLY and CDR2 is FYNNEI. The CDR3 contains 14 residues. In DNA, the CDR3 is TGTGCCAGCGCGGGACTAACATTCACAGATACGCAGTATTTT. This encodes CASAGLTFTDTQYF. Full variable domain (outside the CDR3, taken from reference TRBV2 and TRBJ2-3): EPEVTQTPSHQVTQMGQEVILRCVPISNHLYFYWYRQILGQKVEFLVSFYNNEISEKSEIFDDQFSVERPDGSNFTLKIRSTKLEDSAMYFCASAGLTFTDTQYFGPGTRLTVL.

As regards this clone: The same CDR3 is also encoded by other DNA sequences in this sample. The V and J genes are TRBV5-1 and TRBJ2-5, with D possibly called TRBD1 or TRBD2 (5 bases each). The CDR3 loop spans 14 amino acids. V was trimmed by 0 bases and J by 1 base, leaving 7 bases between them. Germline loops: CDR1 SGHRS, CDR2 YFSETQ. CDR3 DNA sequence: TGCGCCAGCAGCTTGGTAGGGACCCAAGAGACCCAGTACTTC. It specifies CASSLVGTQETQYF.

This clone has a single count. The rearrangement links TRBV6-6 to TRBJ2-1; D is undetermined. Trimming removed 2 bases from V and 12 bases from J, with 14 bases in between. Germline CDR1 reads MNHNY; CDR2 reads SVGAGI (reference sequence). The CDR3 runs to 13 residues. The CDR3 sequence: CASSYAGPTGQFF. For the CDR3, the DNA is TGTGCCAGCAGTTACGCCGGGCCTACGGGGCAGTTCTTC.